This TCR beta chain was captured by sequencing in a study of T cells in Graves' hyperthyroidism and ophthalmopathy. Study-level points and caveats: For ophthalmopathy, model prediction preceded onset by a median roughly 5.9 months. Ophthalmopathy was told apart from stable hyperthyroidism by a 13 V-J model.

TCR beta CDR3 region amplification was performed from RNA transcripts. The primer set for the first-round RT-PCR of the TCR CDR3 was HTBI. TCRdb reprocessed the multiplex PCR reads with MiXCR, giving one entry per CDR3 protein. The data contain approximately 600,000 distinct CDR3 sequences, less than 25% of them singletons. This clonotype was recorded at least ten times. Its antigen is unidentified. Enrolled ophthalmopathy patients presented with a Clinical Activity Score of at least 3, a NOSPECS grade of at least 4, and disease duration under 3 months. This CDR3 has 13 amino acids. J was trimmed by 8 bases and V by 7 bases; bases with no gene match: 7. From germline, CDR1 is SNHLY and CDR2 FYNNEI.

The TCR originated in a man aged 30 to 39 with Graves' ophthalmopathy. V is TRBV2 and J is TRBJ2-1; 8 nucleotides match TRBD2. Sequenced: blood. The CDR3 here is CASTSGSSHEQFF. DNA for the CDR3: TGTGCCAGCACGAGCGGGAGCTCCCATGAGCAGTTCTTC.